Listed here are 20 T cell receptor beta chains from one sample, sequenced in a study of regulatory T cells in long-lasting Graves disease. Time point meaning: newly diagnosed GD, antithyroid drugs for less than 3 months. Generation of the TCR library employed RNA extracted from PBMCs. For TCR beta, libraries came from iRepertoire HTBI primers and Arm-PCR of CDR3 regions. Via MiXCR, TCRdb re-called the multiplex PCR reads, giving one row per CDR3 protein. The sample includes over 500,000 distinct CDR3 sequences, about 15% of them seen just once. In addition, the sample was reused for a study of T cells in Graves' hyperthyroidism and ophthalmopathy.

The starting material was peripheral blood mononuclear cells (PBMCs), obtained at new diagnosis, from a patient treated with antithyroid drugs. The receptor source for this set is a woman aged 30 to 39 with Graves disease.

This clonotype showed up just a few times. This chain links TRBV20-1 with TRBJ2-7; 8 positions agree with TRBD1. Germline V gene lookup returns CDR1 DFQATT and CDR2 SNEGSKA (reference sequence). The CDR3 is 14 residues long. With V trimmed by 5 bases and J by 3 bases, 9 bases remained unmatched. The DNA of the CDR3 is TGCAGTGCTCCCAAACAGGGGGTTGGCTACGAGCAGTACTTC. Translation: CSAPKQGVGYEQYF.

This clonotype was counted at least ten times. The rearrangement joins TRBV7-9 to TRBJ1-1, with D perhaps TRBD1 (6 bases). Germline V gives CDR1 SEHNR, CDR2 FQNEAQ (reference sequence). This CDR3 is 13 amino acids long. Trimming left V 5 bases short and J 1 base short, with 8 bases between. CDR3 protein: CASSRQANTEAFF. Written as DNA, the CDR3 is TGTGCCAGCAGCCGACAGGCGAACACTGAAGCTTTCTTT.

In this sample, this clonotype turned up many times. The rearrangement links TRBV11-2 to TRBJ2-7, with 7 nucleotides matching TRBD1. CDR1 and CDR2 (germline): SGHAT, FQNNGV. The CDR3 totals 14 residues. V was pared by 6 bases and J by 2 bases, with 7 bases of the junction left unmatched. CDR3 DNA: TGTGCCAGCAGACCGGGACAGTTCGCCTACGAGCAGTACTTC. This sequence encodes CASRPGQFAYEQYF.

This clonotype was counted ten times or more. This rearrangement joins TRBV28 to TRBJ2-5; D ambiguous. CDR1 and CDR2 from the germline V gene are MDHEN and SYDVKM. Trimming took 5 bases from V and 2 from J, leaving 33 bases between them. The length of the CDR3 is 21 residues. For the CDR3, the DNA is TGTGCCAGCAGTCTAACCCCCCCCGACCTATCGCCAAAACCGAATCAAGAGACCCAGTACTTC. Its translation is CASSLTPPDLSPKPNQETQYF. The full variable domain, its missing parts supplied by reference TRBV28 and TRBJ2-5, is DVKVTQSSRYLVKRTGEKVFLECVQDMDHENMFWYRQDPGLGLRLIYFSYDVKMKEKGDIPEGYSVSREKKERFSLILESASTNQTSMYLCASSLTPPDLSPKPNQETQYFGPGTRLLVL.

The V call is TRBV14, the J call TRBJ1-4; TRBD1 agrees at 9 bases. CDR1 is SGHDN, CDR2 FVKESK, per germline. V was clipped by 2 bases and J by 5 bases; unmatched bases: 3. CDR3 size: 15 residues. The CDR3 DNA is TGTGCCAGCAGCCAATTGGACAGGGGAAATGAAAAACTGTTTTTT. Amino acids: CASSQLDRGNEKLFF.

The table lists this clonotype with many counts. The chain combines TRBV20-1 with TRBJ2-1; tentatively, D is TRBD2 (6 bases). This CDR3 is 15 amino acids long. Trimming took off 0 bases at V and 7 bases at J, with 16 bases between the two ends. Looked up from germline, CDR1 is DFQATT and CDR2 is SNEGSKA (reference sequence). The CDR3 region has the DNA TGCAGTGCTAGAGATTTGCGGGACCTCCCGAATGAGCAGTTCTTC. It yields the protein CSARDLRDLPNEQFF.

This clonotype has at least ten counts. The genes are TRBV2 and TRBJ2-1; TRBD1 agrees at 7 bases. Germline trimming cut 2 bases from V and 15 bases from J; bases unmatched to any gene: 7. This CDR3 contains 12 residues. Per the germline V gene, CDR1 is SNHLY and CDR2 is FYNNEI. CDR3 sequence: CASSEMTGFRFF. The CDR3 DNA sequence: TGTGCCAGCAGTGAAATGACAGGGTTCCGGTTCTTC.

This clonotype was observed at least ten times. This chain uses TRBV2 with TRBJ2-5, with 10 bases matching TRBD1. The CDR3 covers 14 residues. CDR1 is SNHLY and CDR2 is FYNNEI in the germline V gene. V shed 7 bases and J 5 bases; nucleotides not matched to a gene: 7. The CDR3 region has the DNA TGTGCCAGCACAGGGACAGGGGCGTGGGAGACCCAGTACTTC. Residues: CASTGTGAWETQYF. The full variable domain, in which reference TRBV2 and TRBJ2-5 provide the parts outside the CDR3, is EPEVTQTPSHQVTQMGQEVILRCVPISNHLYFYWYRQILGQKVEFLVSFYNNEISEKSEIFDDQFSVERPDGSNFTLKIRSTKLEDSAMYFCASTGTGAWETQYFGPGTRLLVL.

In its sample, this clonotype was seen many times. The J gene is TRBJ2-3, the V gene TRBV2; perhaps TRBD2 as D (6 bases). This CDR3 has 16 residues. The V end was cut by 2 bases, the J end by 6 bases, with 18 bases between. Germline lookup yields CDR1 SNHLY and CDR2 FYNNEI. CDR3 residues: CASSELYQGGGDTQYF. The CDR3 nucleotides are TGTGCCAGCAGTGAACTCTACCAGGGTGGAGGGGATACGCAGTATTTT.

This clonotype was recorded many times. V usage is TRBV20-1 and J usage is TRBJ2-3, with no clear D. Trimming pared 6 bases from V and 5 bases from J, leaving 12 bases between. CDR1 and CDR2 from the germline V gene are DFQATT and SNEGSKA (reference sequence). This CDR3 has 12 amino acids. The CDR3 loop is CSALDLEDTQYF. The CDR3 coding sequence is TGCAGTGCCCTGGACCTTGAAGATACGCAGTATTTT.

The genes are TRBV9 and TRBJ2-1; TRBD2 agrees at 9 bases. From germline, CDR1 is SGDLS and CDR2 YYNGEE. V was pared by 3 bases and J by 9 bases, with 7 bases of the junction left unmatched. The CDR3 runs 14 residues. The CDR3 DNA reads TGTGCCAGCAGCGGGAGAGCGGGAGGTGGTGAGCAGTTCTTC. Translation gives CASSGRAGGGEQFF.

The J gene is TRBJ2-2, the V gene TRBV7-2, with 15 bases matching TRBD2. This CDR3 contains 17 residues. Per the germline V gene, CDR1 is SGHTA and CDR2 is FQGNSA. V lost 5 bases and J lost 7; bases outside the gene matches: 8. The CDR3 sequence: CASSTTGLAGGGGELFF. The CDR3 DNA reads as TGTGCCAGCAGCACTACGGGACTAGCGGGAGGAGGCGGGGAGCTGTTTTTT.

As regards this clonotype: A read error may produce the germline difference seen at one junction end. This chain joins TRBV9 and TRBJ2-7, with 10 bases matching TRBD2. Germline-derived CDR1 and CDR2 are SGDLS and YYNGEE. The CDR3 has 16 amino acids. In DNA form, the CDR3 reads TGTACCAGCAGCGCCAGCCCCGGGACTAGCGTAAACGAGCAGTACTTC. This encodes CTSSASPGTSVNEQYF.

This chain joins TRBV5-1 and TRBJ2-7; the D gene is possibly TRBD2 (5 bases). Germline-derived CDR1 and CDR2 are SGHRS and YFSETQ. The V end lost 5 bases, the J end lost 0 bases, and 12 bases lay between the germline ends. The CDR3 totals 14 residues. The CDR3 DNA follows: TGCGCCAGCAGGTGGAGGTCGAGCTCCTACGAGCAGTACTTC. Its protein is CASRWRSSSYEQYF.

This clonotype was counted only a few times. This chain links TRBV30 with TRBJ1-5; D remains ambiguous. V was trimmed by 2 bases and J by 1 base, leaving 9 bases between them. Germline lookup yields CDR1 GTSNPN and CDR2 SVGIG (reference sequence). This CDR3 comprises 14 residues. CDR3 DNA: TGTGCCTGGAGTCTCAGTAGGAGCAATCAGCCCCAGCATTTT. It yields the protein CAWSLSRSNQPQHF.

This clonotype has at least ten counts. The chain combines TRBV24-1 with TRBJ1-1; 7 bases line up with TRBD1. After removal of 5 bases from V and 6 bases from J, the junction contained 2 bases not matched to a gene. The CDR3 has 12 amino acids. CDR1 and CDR2 from the germline V gene are KGHDR and SFDVKD. The CDR3 DNA is TGTGCCACCAGTGCAGGGACAGCTGAAGCTTTCTTT. Translation: CATSAGTAEAFF.

This clonotype was observed many times. The V and J genes are TRBV28 and TRBJ1-3; D is possibly TRBD1 (6 bases). CDR3 length: 16 amino acids. CDR1 and CDR2 (germline): MDHEN, SYDVKM. Trimming pared 6 bases from V and 0 bases from J, leaving 15 bases between. The CDR3 protein is CASRPPGAYSGNTIYF. CDR3 sequence (DNA): TGTGCCAGCAGGCCCCCGGGGGCCTACTCTGGAAACACCATATATTTT.

This clonotype was seen only a few times. The CDR3 sequence: CASGFGRNNQPQHF. In DNA, the CDR3 is TGTGCCAGCGGCTTTGGACGGAACAATCAGCCCCAGCATTTT. The rearrangement uses TRBV6-1 and TRBJ1-5, with unresolved D. CDR3 size: 14 residues. V was pared by 8 bases and J by 3 bases, with 14 bases between. CDR1 and CDR2 (germline): MNHNS, SASEGT.

This clonotype came up many times. This sequence joins TRBV10-3 and TRBJ1-5; 10 bases map to TRBD1. Looked up from germline, CDR1 is ENHRY and CDR2 is SYGVKD. The CDR3 loop spans 13 amino acids. J lost 13 bases, V lost 6 bases, and 9 bases had no gene match. The CDR3 region is CAIRAQGQGNQHF. DNA for the CDR3: TGTGCCATCAGGGCGCAGGGACAGGGGAATCAGCATTTT.

The genes are TRBV27 and TRBJ2-7; TRBD1 matches 7 bases. Germline trimming cut 6 bases from V and 4 bases from J; bases unmatched to any gene: 6. This CDR3 region has 13 residues. Germline assignment: CDR1 MNHEY and CDR2 SMNVEV (reference sequence). CDR3 bases: TGTGCCAGCAGGAATACAGGGGAGTACGAGCAGTACTTC. It is translated as CASRNTGEYEQYF.